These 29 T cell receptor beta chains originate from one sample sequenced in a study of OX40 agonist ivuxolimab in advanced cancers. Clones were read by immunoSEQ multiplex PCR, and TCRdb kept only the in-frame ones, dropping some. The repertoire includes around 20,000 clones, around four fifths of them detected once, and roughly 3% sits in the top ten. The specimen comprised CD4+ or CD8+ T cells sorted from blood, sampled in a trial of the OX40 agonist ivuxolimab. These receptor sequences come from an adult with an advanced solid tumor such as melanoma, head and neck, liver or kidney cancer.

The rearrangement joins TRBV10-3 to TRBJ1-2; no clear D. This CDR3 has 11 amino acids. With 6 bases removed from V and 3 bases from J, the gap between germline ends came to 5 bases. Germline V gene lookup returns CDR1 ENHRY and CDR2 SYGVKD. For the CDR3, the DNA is TGTGCCATCAGGGGCGACTATGGCTACACCTTC. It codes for CAIRGDYGYTF.

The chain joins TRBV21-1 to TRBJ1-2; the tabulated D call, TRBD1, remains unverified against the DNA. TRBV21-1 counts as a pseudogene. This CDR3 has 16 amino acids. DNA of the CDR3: TGTGCCAGCAGCACTCTTCCCCGGGGGACAGGGGGAGGCTACACCTTC. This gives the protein CASSTLPRGTGGGYTF.

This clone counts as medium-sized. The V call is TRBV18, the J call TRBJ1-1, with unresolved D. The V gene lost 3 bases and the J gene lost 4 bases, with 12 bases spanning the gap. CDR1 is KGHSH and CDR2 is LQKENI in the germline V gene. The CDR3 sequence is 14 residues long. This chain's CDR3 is CASSPQRAATEAFF. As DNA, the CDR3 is TGTGCCAGCTCACCTCAAAGGGCAGCCACTGAAGCTTTCTTT.

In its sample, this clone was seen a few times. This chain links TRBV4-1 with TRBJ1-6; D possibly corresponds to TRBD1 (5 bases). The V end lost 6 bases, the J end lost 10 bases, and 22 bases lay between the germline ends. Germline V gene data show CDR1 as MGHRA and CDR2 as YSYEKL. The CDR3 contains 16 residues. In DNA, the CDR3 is TGCGCCAGCAGGGACCCCACGGGGCCAGCTTCCTCACCCCTCCACTTT. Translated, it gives CASRDPTGPASSPLHF.

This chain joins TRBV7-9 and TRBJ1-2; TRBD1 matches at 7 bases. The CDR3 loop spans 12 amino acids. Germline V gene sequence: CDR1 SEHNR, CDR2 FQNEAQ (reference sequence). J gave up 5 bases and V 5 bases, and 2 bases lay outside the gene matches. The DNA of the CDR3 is TGTGCCAGCAGCGGGACAGCTTATGGCTACACCTTC. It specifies CASSGTAYGYTF.

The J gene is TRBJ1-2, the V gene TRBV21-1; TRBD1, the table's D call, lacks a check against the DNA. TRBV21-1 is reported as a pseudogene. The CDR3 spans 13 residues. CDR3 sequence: CASSNQENYGYTF. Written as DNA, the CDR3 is TGTGCCAGCAGCAACCAGGAAAACTATGGCTACACCTTC.

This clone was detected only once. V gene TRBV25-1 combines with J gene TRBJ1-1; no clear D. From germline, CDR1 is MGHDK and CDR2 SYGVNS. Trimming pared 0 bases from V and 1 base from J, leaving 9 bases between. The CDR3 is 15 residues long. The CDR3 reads CASSEYRAQNTEAFF. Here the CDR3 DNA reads TGTGCCAGCAGTGAATATAGGGCCCAGAACACTGAAGCTTTCTTT.

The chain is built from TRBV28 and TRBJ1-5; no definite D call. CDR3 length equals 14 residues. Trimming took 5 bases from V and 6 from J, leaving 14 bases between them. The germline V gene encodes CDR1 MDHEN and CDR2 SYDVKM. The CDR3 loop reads CASSPPGPVQPQHF. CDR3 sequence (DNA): TGTGCCAGCAGTCCTCCCGGACCGGTTCAGCCCCAGCATTTT.

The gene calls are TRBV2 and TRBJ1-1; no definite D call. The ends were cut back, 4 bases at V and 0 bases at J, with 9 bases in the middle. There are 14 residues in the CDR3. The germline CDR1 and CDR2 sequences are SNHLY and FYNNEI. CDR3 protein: CASSARAMNTEAFF. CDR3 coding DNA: TGTGCCAGCAGTGCCAGAGCCATGAACACTGAAGCTTTCTTT.

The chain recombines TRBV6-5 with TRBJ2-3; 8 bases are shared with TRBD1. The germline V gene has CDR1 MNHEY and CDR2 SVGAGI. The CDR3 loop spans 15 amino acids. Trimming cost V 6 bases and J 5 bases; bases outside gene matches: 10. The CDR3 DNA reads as TGTGCCAGCAGATATGACAGGGGCGGAGGAGATACGCAGTATTTT. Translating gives CASRYDRGGGDTQYF.

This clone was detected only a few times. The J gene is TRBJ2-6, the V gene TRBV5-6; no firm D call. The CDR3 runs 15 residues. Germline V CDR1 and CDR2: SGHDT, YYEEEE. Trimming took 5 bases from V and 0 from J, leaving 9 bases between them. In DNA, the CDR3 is TGTGCCAGCAGTTACGGCGTCTCTGGGGCCAACGTCCTGACTTTC. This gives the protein CASSYGVSGANVLTF.

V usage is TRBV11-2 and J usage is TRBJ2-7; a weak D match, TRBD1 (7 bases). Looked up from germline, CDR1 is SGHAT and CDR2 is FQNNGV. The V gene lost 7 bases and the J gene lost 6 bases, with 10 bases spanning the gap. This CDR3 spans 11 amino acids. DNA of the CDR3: TGTGCCAGCACCAGGGGGGTCGAGCAGTACTTC. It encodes CASTRGVEQYF.

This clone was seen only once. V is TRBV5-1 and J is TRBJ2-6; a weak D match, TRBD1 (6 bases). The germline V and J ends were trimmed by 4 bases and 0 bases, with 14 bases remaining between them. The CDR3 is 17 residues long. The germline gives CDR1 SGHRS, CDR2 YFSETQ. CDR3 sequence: CASSPVTGFSGANVLTF. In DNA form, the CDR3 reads TGCGCCAGCAGCCCGGTAACAGGGTTCTCTGGGGCCAACGTCCTGACTTTC.

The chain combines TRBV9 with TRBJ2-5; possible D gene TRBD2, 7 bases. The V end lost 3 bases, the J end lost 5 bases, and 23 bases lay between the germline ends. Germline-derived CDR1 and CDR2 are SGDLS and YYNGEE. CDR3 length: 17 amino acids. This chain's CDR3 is CASSAVDRGAWTETQYF. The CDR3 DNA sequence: TGTGCCAGCAGCGCGGTAGACCGGGGGGCCTGGACTGAGACCCAGTACTTC.

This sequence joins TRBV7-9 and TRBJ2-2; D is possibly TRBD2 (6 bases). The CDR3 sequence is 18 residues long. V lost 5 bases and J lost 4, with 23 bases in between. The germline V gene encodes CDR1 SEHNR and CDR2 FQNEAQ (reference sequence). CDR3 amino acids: CASSTARLGLLSTGELFF. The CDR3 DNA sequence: TGTGCCAGCAGCACCGCCCGGTTGGGACTGCTCTCCACCGGGGAGCTGTTTTTT. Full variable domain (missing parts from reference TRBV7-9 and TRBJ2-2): DTGVSQNPRHKITKRGQNVTFRCDPISEHNRLYWYRQTLGQGPEFLTYFQNEAQLEKSRLLSDRFSAERPKGSFSTLEIQRTEQGDSAMYLCASSTARLGLLSTGELFFGEGSRLTVL.

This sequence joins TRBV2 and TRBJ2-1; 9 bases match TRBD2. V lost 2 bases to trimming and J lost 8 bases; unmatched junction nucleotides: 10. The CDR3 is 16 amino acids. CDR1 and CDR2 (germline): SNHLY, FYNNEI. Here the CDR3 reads CASSESGGRALDEQFF. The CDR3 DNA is TGTGCCAGCAGTGAATCCGGCGGGAGGGCCTTAGATGAGCAGTTCTTC. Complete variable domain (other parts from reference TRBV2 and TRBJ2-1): EPEVTQTPSHQVTQMGQEVILRCVPISNHLYFYWYRQILGQKVEFLVSFYNNEISEKSEIFDDQFSVERPDGSNFTLKIRSTKLEDSAMYFCASSESGGRALDEQFFGPGTRLTVL.

This CDR3 reads CASSYPATGGGTEAFF. In DNA, the CDR3 is TGTGCCAGCAGTTACCCCGCGACAGGGGGTGGGACTGAAGCTTTCTTT. This sequence joins TRBV6-6 and TRBJ1-1; TRBD1 matches at 9 bases. V trimming: 2 bases; J trimming: 5 bases; junction bases outside the gene matches: 9. Germline assignment: CDR1 MNHNY and CDR2 SVGAGI (reference sequence). The CDR3 sequence is 16 residues long.

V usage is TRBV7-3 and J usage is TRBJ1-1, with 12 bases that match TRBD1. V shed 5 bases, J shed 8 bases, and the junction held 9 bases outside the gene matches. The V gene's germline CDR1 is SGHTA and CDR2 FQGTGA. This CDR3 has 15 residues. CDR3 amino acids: CASSQWGQGASEAFF. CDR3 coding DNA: TGTGCCAGCAGCCAGTGGGGACAGGGGGCGTCCGAAGCTTTCTTT. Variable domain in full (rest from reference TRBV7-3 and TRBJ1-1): GAGVSQTPSNKVTEKGKYVELRCDPISGHTALYWYRQSLGQGPEFLIYFQGTGAADDSGLPNDRFFAVRPEGSVSTLKIQRTERGDSAVYLCASSQWGQGASEAFFGQGTRLTVV.

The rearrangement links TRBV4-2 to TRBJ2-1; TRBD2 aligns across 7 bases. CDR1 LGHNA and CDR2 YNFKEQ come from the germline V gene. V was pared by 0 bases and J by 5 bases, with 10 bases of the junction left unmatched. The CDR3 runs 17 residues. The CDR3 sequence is CASSQDLRTSFHNEQFF. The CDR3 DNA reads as TGTGCCAGCAGCCAAGATCTTAGGACTAGTTTTCACAATGAGCAGTTCTTC.

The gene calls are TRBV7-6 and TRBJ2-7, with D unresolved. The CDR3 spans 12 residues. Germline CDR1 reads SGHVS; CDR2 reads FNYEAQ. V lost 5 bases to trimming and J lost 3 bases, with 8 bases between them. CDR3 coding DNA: TGTGCCAGCAGCGGTAACGGCTACGAGCAGTACTTC. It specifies CASSGNGYEQYF.

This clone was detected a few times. The CDR3 protein is CASSVRTGSAGELFF. The CDR3 DNA reads TGTGCCAGCAGCGTTAGGACAGGGTCGGCCGGGGAGCTGTTTTTT. The rearrangement links TRBV9 to TRBJ2-2; 8 nucleotides match TRBD1. Germline assignment: CDR1 SGDLS and CDR2 YYNGEE. This CDR3 comprises 15 residues. The V gene end was trimmed by 2 bases and the J gene end by 6 bases; junction bases not matched to a gene: 6.

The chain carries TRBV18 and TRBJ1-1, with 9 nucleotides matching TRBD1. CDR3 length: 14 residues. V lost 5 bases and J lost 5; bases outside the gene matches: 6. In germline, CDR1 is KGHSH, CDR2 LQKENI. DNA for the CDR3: TGTGCCAGCTCAGCGGGACAGGGCCCGACTGAAGCTTTCTTT. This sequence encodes CASSAGQGPTEAFF.

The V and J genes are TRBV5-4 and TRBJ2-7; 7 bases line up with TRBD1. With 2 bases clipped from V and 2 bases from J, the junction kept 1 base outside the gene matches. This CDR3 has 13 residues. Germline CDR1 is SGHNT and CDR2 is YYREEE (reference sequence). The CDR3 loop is CASSLDRAYEQYF. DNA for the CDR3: TGTGCCAGCAGCTTAGACAGGGCCTACGAGCAGTACTTC.

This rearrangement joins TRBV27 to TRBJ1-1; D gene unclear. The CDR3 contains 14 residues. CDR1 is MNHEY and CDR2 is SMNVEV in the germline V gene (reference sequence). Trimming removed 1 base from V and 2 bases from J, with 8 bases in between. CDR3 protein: CASSLWGTNTEAFF. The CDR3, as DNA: TGTGCCAGCAGTTTATGGGGAACCAACACTGAAGCTTTCTTT.

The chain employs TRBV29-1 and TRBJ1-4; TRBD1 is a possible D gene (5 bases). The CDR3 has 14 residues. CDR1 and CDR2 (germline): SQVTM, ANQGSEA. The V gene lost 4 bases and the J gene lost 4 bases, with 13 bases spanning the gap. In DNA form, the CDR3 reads TGCAGCGTTGCGATGGGGCGGGGTAATGAAAAACTGTTTTTT. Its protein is CSVAMGRGNEKLFF.

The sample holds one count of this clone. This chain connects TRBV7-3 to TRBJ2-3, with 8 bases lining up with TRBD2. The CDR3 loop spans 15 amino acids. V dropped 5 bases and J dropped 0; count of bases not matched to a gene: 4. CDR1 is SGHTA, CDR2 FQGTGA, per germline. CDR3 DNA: TGTGCCAGCAGCATATTAGCGGGGAGCACAGATACGCAGTATTTT. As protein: CASSILAGSTDTQYF.

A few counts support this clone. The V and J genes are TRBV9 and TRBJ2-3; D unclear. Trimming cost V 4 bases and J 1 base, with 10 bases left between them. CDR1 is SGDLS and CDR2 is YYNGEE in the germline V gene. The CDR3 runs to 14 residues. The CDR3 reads CASSNLGGTDTQYF. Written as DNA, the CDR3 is TGTGCCAGCAGCAACCTTGGGGGCACAGATACGCAGTATTTT.

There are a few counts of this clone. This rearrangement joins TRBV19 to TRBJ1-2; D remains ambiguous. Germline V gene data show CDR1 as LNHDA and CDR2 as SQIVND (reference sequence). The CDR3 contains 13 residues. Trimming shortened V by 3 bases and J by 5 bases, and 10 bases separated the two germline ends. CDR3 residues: CASSIQVPYGYTF. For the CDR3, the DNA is TGTGCCAGTAGTATTCAGGTTCCGTATGGCTACACCTTC.

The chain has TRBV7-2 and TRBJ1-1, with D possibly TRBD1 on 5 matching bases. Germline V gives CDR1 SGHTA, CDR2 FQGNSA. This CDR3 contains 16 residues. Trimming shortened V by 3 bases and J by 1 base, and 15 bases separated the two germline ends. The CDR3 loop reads CASSLQPGPENTEAFF. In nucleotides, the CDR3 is TGTGCCAGCAGCTTGCAGCCGGGACCGGAGAACACTGAAGCTTTCTTT.